These 27 T cell receptor beta chains were all obtained from the same sample, sequenced in a study of cytomegalovirus exposure and HLA in healthy donors. PCR employed 60 Vbeta and 13 Jbeta primers. Measured with immunoSEQ multiplex PCR; TCRdb has only the in-frame clones, and not every one. Among about 140,000 clones listed, 75% to 90% were seen once. Sequenced material: PBMCs. The receptors come from a female donor in good health and CMV-seronegative.

This chain links TRBV29-1 with TRBJ2-7, with D possibly TRBD2 on 7 matching bases. V dropped 7 bases and J dropped 3 bases, with 13 bases sitting between them. CDR1 SQVTM and CDR2 ANQGSEA come from the germline V gene. This CDR3 has 12 amino acids. CDR3 bases: TGCAGCGCCAAGGGGGGGCACTACGAGCAGTACTTC. Its protein product is CSAKGGHYEQYF.

The chain employs TRBV18 and TRBJ2-2, with 7 positions matching TRBD1. The CDR3 sequence is 16 residues long. V lost 3 bases to trimming and J lost 2 bases; unmatched junction nucleotides: 6. The germline gives CDR1 KGHSH, CDR2 LQKENI. The CDR3 DNA reads TGTGCCAGCTCACCGGTACAGGGGATAAACACCGGGGAGCTGTTTTTT. This translates into CASSPVQGINTGELFF.

This chain links TRBV2 with TRBJ1-2; no definite D call. Trimming pared 7 bases from V and 5 bases from J, leaving 11 bases between. The germline CDR1 and CDR2 sequences are SNHLY and FYNNEI. The CDR3 runs to 12 residues. CDR3 loop: CASTLGPYGYTF. DNA of the CDR3: TGTGCCAGCACCCTAGGCCCTTATGGCTACACCTTC. The full variable domain, its missing parts supplied by reference TRBV2 and TRBJ1-2, is EPEVTQTPSHQVTQMGQEVILRCVPISNHLYFYWYRQILGQKVEFLVSFYNNEISEKSEIFDDQFSVERPDGSNFTLKIRSTKLEDSAMYFCASTLGPYGYTFGSGTRLTVV.

The DNA of the CDR3 is TGTGCCAGCAGCCCATCGGCAGGCGGGGGCGGCACTGAAGCTTTCTTT. This encodes CASSPSAGGGGTEAFF. J is TRBJ1-1 and V is TRBV13; a weak D match, TRBD1 (6 bases). CDR1 and CDR2 from the germline V gene are PRHDT and FYEKMQ (reference sequence). Trimming shortened V by 5 bases and J by 4 bases, and 20 bases separated the two germline ends. The length of the CDR3 is 16 residues.

The genes are TRBV2 and TRBJ2-7, with 7 bases aligning to TRBD2. CDR3 length: 13 amino acids. V was pared by 6 bases and J by 6 bases, with 8 bases of the junction left unmatched. From germline, CDR1 is SNHLY and CDR2 FYNNEI. CDR3 bases: TGTGCCAGCAGCGGACTAGTCCCCTCCGAGCAGTACTTC. It is translated as CASSGLVPSEQYF.

The chain uses TRBV27 and TRBJ2-2, with TRBD2 as a possible D gene (6 bases). Germline V gene lookup returns CDR1 MNHEY and CDR2 SMNVEV (reference sequence). The CDR3 sequence is 13 residues long. Trimming took 4 bases from V and 9 from J, leaving 12 bases between them. The CDR3 reads CASSYGGTRELFF. For the CDR3, the DNA is TGTGCCAGCAGTTACGGGGGAACCCGGGAGCTGTTTTTT.

CDR3 bases: TGTGCCAGCATGGGGACTCGGAGGAGCTCCTACAATGAGCAGTTCTTC. Its protein is CASMGTRRSSYNEQFF. The chain couples TRBV2 to TRBJ2-1, with D maybe TRBD2 (6 bases). Germline values: CDR1 SNHLY, CDR2 FYNNEI. The CDR3 runs to 16 residues. Trimming cost V 7 bases and J 0 bases, with 16 bases left between them. The full variable domain, in which reference TRBV2 and TRBJ2-1 provide the parts outside the CDR3, is EPEVTQTPSHQVTQMGQEVILRCVPISNHLYFYWYRQILGQKVEFLVSFYNNEISEKSEIFDDQFSVERPDGSNFTLKIRSTKLEDSAMYFCASMGTRRSSYNEQFFGPGTRLTVL.

This rearrangement joins TRBV2 to TRBJ1-2; D is possibly TRBD1 (5 bases). The V end was cut by 5 bases, the J end by 0 bases, with 13 bases between. This CDR3 region has 15 residues. The germline CDR1 and CDR2 sequences are SNHLY and FYNNEI. The CDR3 sequence is CASSPKTESNYGYTF. CDR3 DNA sequence: TGTGCCAGCAGTCCCAAGACAGAATCTAACTATGGCTACACCTTC.

V and J are TRBV19 and TRBJ2-1; tentative D call: TRBD2 (7 bases). Per the germline V gene, CDR1 is LNHDA and CDR2 is SQIVND (reference sequence). The CDR3 sequence is 15 residues long. Between the trimmed V and J ends, which lost 4 bases and 5 bases, there was a span of 15 bases. CDR3 sequence (DNA): TGTGCCAGTAGTACAGGGGAGGGCCTTAACAATGAGCAGTTCTTC. Residues: CASSTGEGLNNEQFF.

This rearrangement joins TRBV27 to TRBJ1-1; 7 bases are a match to TRBD1. The V segment lost 5 bases and the J segment 0 bases; nucleotides outside the gene matches: 6. The CDR3 covers 15 residues. CDR1 and CDR2 (germline): MNHEY, SMNVEV (reference sequence). The CDR3 nucleotides read TGTGCCAGCAGTCCGGGACAGAGTTTGAACACTGAAGCTTTCTTT. It translates to CASSPGQSLNTEAFF.

V is TRBV7-9 and J is TRBJ2-2; no definite D call. The CDR3 loop spans 14 amino acids. CDR1 is SEHNR and CDR2 is FQNEAQ in the germline V gene (reference sequence). The V gene lost 7 bases and the J gene lost 6 bases, with 15 bases spanning the gap. The CDR3 sequence is CASTTEIGPGELFF. The CDR3 DNA reads TGTGCCAGCACCACGGAGATAGGTCCCGGGGAGCTGTTTTTT. The variable domain in full, completed from reference TRBV7-9 and TRBJ2-2, reads DTGVSQNPRHKITKRGQNVTFRCDPISEHNRLYWYRQTLGQGPEFLTYFQNEAQLEKSRLLSDRFSAERPKGSFSTLEIQRTEQGDSAMYLCASTTEIGPGELFFGEGSRLTVL.

This clone has only a few counts. This chain links TRBV7-9 with TRBJ1-1; 7 bases are shared with TRBD1. Germline CDR1 is SEHNR and CDR2 is FQNEAQ (reference sequence). After removal of 6 bases from V and 4 bases from J, the junction contained 8 bases not matched to a gene. The CDR3 runs to 14 residues. CDR3: CASRPQGKSTEAFF. In DNA, the CDR3 is TGTGCCAGCAGACCACAGGGGAAAAGCACTGAAGCTTTCTTT. The full variable domain, completed using reference TRBV7-9 and TRBJ1-1, is DTGVSQNPRHKITKRGQNVTFRCDPISEHNRLYWYRQTLGQGPEFLTYFQNEAQLEKSRLLSDRFSAERPKGSFSTLEIQRTEQGDSAMYLCASRPQGKSTEAFFGQGTRLTVV.

The genes are TRBV5-1 and TRBJ1-1, with D unclear. V was trimmed by 5 bases and J by 3 bases, leaving 14 bases between them. This CDR3 region has 14 residues. Germline assignment: CDR1 SGHRS and CDR2 YFSETQ. The CDR3 DNA reads TGCGCCAGCAGGCTAGCCGGAGGGTACACTGAAGCTTTCTTT. Translation: CASRLAGGYTEAFF.

J is TRBJ1-2 and V is TRBV5-6; D is possibly TRBD1 (6 bases). Per the germline V gene, CDR1 is SGHDT and CDR2 is YYEEEE. The CDR3 consists of 15 residues. The V and J ends lost 3 bases and 1 base respectively, with 13 bases between them. The CDR3 nucleotides read TGTGCCAGCAGCTCTTGGGACATGTTTAACTATGGCTACACCTTC. Amino acids: CASSSWDMFNYGYTF. Filled out from reference TRBV5-6 and TRBJ1-2, the complete variable domain reads DAGVTQSPTHLIKTRGQQVTLRCSPKSGHDTVSWYQQALGQGPQFIFQYYEEEERQRGNFPDRFSGHQFPNYSSELNVNALLLGDSALYLCASSSWDMFNYGYTFGSGTRLTVV.

This chain connects TRBV27 to TRBJ1-1, with TRBD1 identical over 7 bases. Trimming cost V 7 bases and J 0 bases; bases outside gene matches: 2. The CDR3 is 13 residues long. Germline-derived CDR1 and CDR2 are MNHEY and SMNVEV (reference sequence). The CDR3 nucleotides are TGTGCCAGCACACAGGGGTTGAACACTGAAGCTTTCTTT. Protein sequence: CASTQGLNTEAFF.

The chain uses TRBV4-1 and TRBJ2-7, with 9 bases aligning to TRBD2. J was trimmed by 1 base and V by 1 base; bases with no gene match: 5. This CDR3 region has 16 residues. Germline CDR1 reads MGHRA; CDR2 reads YSYEKL. CDR3 protein: CASSQAGTSLSYEQYF. Written as DNA, the CDR3 is TGCGCCAGCAGCCAAGCAGGGACTAGCCTTTCCTACGAGCAGTACTTC.

The chain couples TRBV9 to TRBJ1-2; 9 nucleotides line up with TRBD1. CDR3 length equals 15 residues. The V gene end was trimmed by 3 bases and the J gene end by 8 bases; junction bases not matched to a gene: 11. Germline lookup yields CDR1 SGDLS and CDR2 YYNGEE. CDR3 in DNA: TGTGCCAGCAGCGCACGGGGGACAGGGAACGGAGGCTACACCTTC. Amino acids: CASSARGTGNGGYTF.

The genes are TRBV15 and TRBJ2-2; 7 bases are shared with TRBD2. V dropped 8 bases and J dropped 0; count of bases not matched to a gene: 6. There are 15 residues in the CDR3. Germline values: CDR1 LNHNV, CDR2 YYDKDF (reference sequence). The CDR3 sequence is CATLADSSNTGELFF. In DNA, the CDR3 is TGTGCCACCCTAGCGGACTCTTCGAACACCGGGGAGCTGTTTTTT.

The J gene is TRBJ1-3, the V gene TRBV29-1; D uncertain. The CDR3 has 13 amino acids. V was clipped by 5 bases and J by 3 bases, with 11 bases between them. In germline, CDR1 is SQVTM, CDR2 ANQGSEA. CDR3 protein: CSVSTINGNTIYF. The CDR3 DNA follows: TGCAGCGTTTCGACAATTAATGGAAACACCATATATTTT.

The rearrangement joins TRBV5-4 to TRBJ2-7; D unclear. With 0 bases removed from V and 6 bases from J, the gap between germline ends came to 7 bases. CDR1 SGHNT and CDR2 YYREEE come from the germline V gene (reference sequence). CDR3 size: 12 residues. The CDR3 nucleotides read TGTGCCAGCAGCTTGGGGGCCGCCGAGCAGTACTTC. Translating gives CASSLGAAEQYF. Full variable domain (rest looked up from reference TRBV5-4 and TRBJ2-7): ETGVTQSPTHLIKTRGQQVTLRCSSQSGHNTVSWYQQALGQGPQFIFQYYREEENGRGNFPPRFSGLQFPNYSSELNVNALELDDSALYLCASSLGAAEQYFGPGTRLTVT.

The chain employs TRBV5-1 and TRBJ2-7, with TRBD1 as a possible D gene (5 bases). This CDR3 has 16 residues. V lost 3 bases to trimming and J lost 2 bases, with 18 bases between them. From germline, CDR1 is SGHRS and CDR2 YFSETQ. DNA for the CDR3: TGCGCCAGCAGCTCCGAAACAGGAATCACTGCCTACGAGCAGTACTTC. This translates into CASSSETGITAYEQYF. The complete variable domain, with remaining parts taken from reference TRBV5-1 and TRBJ2-7, reads KAGVTQTPRYLIKTRGQQVTLSCSPISGHRSVSWYQQTPGQGLQFLFEYFSETQRNKGNFPGRFSGRQFSNSRSEMNVSTLELGDSALYLCASSSETGITAYEQYFGPGTRLTVT.

This clone was detected only a few times. This chain connects TRBV19 to TRBJ2-7; D may be TRBD1 (6 bases). Germline V gene lookup returns CDR1 LNHDA and CDR2 SQIVND (reference sequence). The length of the CDR3 is 14 residues. Trimming removed 7 bases from V and 3 bases from J, with 16 bases in between. The CDR3 bases are TGTGCCAGTAAGGGAACAGGGAGTAACTACGAGCAGTACTTC. It is translated as CASKGTGSNYEQYF.

The chain uses TRBV27 and TRBJ2-1; 10 bases match TRBD2. From germline, CDR1 is MNHEY and CDR2 SMNVEV (reference sequence). The CDR3 extends over 17 amino acids. The V and J ends lost 4 bases and 6 bases, in that order; junction bases with no gene match: 12. The CDR3 sequence is CASSWGVLAGVGNEQFF. The DNA for the CDR3 is TGTGCCAGCAGTTGGGGGGTGCTAGCGGGAGTTGGCAATGAGCAGTTCTTC.

In DNA, the CDR3 is TGTGCCAGCAGCTTGGGAGGATCACGGGAGACCCAGTACTTC. Translation gives CASSLGGSRETQYF. The gene calls are TRBV5-6 and TRBJ2-5; D call uncertain. CDR1 SGHDT and CDR2 YYEEEE come from the germline V gene. CDR3 length equals 14 residues. The germline V and J ends were trimmed by 0 bases and 5 bases, with 11 bases remaining between them.

The rearrangement links TRBV5-4 to TRBJ2-5; 12 positions agree with TRBD2. The CDR3 totals 16 residues. J lost 2 bases, V lost 4 bases, and 6 bases had no gene match. The germline V gene has CDR1 SGHNT and CDR2 YYREEE (reference sequence). Here the CDR3 reads CASSKRTSGKQETQYF. The CDR3 DNA is TGTGCCAGCAGCAAAAGGACTAGCGGGAAACAAGAGACCCAGTACTTC.

The V call is TRBV19, the J call TRBJ2-7, with TRBD2 matching 11 bases. CDR1 and CDR2 (germline): LNHDA, SQIVND (reference sequence). J lost 4 bases, V lost 5 bases, and 4 bases had no gene match. There are 14 residues in the CDR3. The CDR3 region has the DNA TGTGCCAGTAGTCCCGGGACTAGCGGTTACGAGCAGTACTTC. Translating it yields CASSPGTSGYEQYF.

This chain connects TRBV5-6 to TRBJ2-5; 7 bases are shared with TRBD2. The V and J ends lost 2 bases and 4 bases, in that order; junction bases with no gene match: 2. This CDR3 region has 13 residues. From germline, CDR1 is SGHDT and CDR2 YYEEEE. The chain's CDR3 is CASSLVAGETQYF. CDR3 DNA: TGTGCCAGCAGCTTAGTAGCGGGAGAGACCCAGTACTTC.